These 11 T cell receptor beta chains were sequenced from one sample in a study of blood T cell repertoires in COVID-19 (TCRdb year 2020). Library preparation employed the immunoSEQ multiplex PCR assay. What TCRdb holds here is the immuneACCESS table cut down to in-frame rearrangements. Part of the clones is not present; checked against another copy, under half of the missing clones reflect an unresolved V gene, and the others are unexplained. The sample records 270,000 or so clones, 75% to 95% of which are singletons. The biggest ten clones account for approximately 3% of the sample. The specimen sequenced was PBMCs or T cells enriched from blood (not recorded which). These receptors all stem from a middle-aged man who had been exposed to COVID-19.

This chain joins TRBV5-1 and TRBJ2-1; TRBD2 agrees at 13 bases. The ends lost 5 bases at V and 6 bases at J; junction bases unmatched: 5. This CDR3 has 15 residues. Germline assignment: CDR1 SGHRS and CDR2 YFSETQ. This CDR3 reads CASSWTSGSTNEQFF. CDR3 DNA: TGCGCCAGCAGTTGGACTAGCGGGAGCACCAATGAGCAGTTCTTC.

The chain has TRBV4-1 and TRBJ1-4; TRBD1 might be the D (6 bases). The CDR3 extends over 16 amino acids. Germline-derived CDR1 and CDR2 are MGHRA and YSYEKL. Trimming shortened V by 2 bases and J by 2 bases, and 12 bases separated the two germline ends. As DNA, the CDR3 is TGCGCCAGCAGCCAACTACCAGGGGTGACTAATGAAAAACTGTTTTTT. Amino acids: CASSQLPGVTNEKLFF.

The V gene is TRBV7-3, the J gene TRBJ1-1; 7 positions match TRBD1. The CDR3 is 14 residues long. The germline gives CDR1 SGHTA, CDR2 FQGTGA. The trim removed 6 bases at V and 2 bases at J, leaving 6 bases unmatched. The CDR3 DNA reads as TGTGCCAGCAGTATACAGGGGACTAACACTGAAGCTTTCTTT. Protein sequence: CASSIQGTNTEAFF. Full variable domain (rest looked up from reference TRBV7-3 and TRBJ1-1): GAGVSQTPSNKVTEKGKYVELRCDPISGHTALYWYRQSLGQGPEFLIYFQGTGAADDSGLPNDRFFAVRPEGSVSTLKIQRTERGDSAVYLCASSIQGTNTEAFFGQGTRLTVV.

This chain connects TRBV7-9 to TRBJ2-7; no definite D call. The CDR3 extends over 13 amino acids. The V end was cut by 3 bases, the J end by 1 base, with 7 bases between. Germline lookup yields CDR1 SEHNR and CDR2 FQNEAQ (reference sequence). For the CDR3, the DNA is TGTGCCAGCAGCTTCGCTAATTCCTACGAGCAGTACTTC. The encoded protein is CASSFANSYEQYF.

The chain has TRBV28 and TRBJ2-7; 9 bases line up with TRBD1. CDR1 and CDR2 from the germline V gene are MDHEN and SYDVKM. With 3 bases clipped from V and 4 bases from J, the junction kept 4 bases outside the gene matches. The CDR3 sequence is 14 residues long. CDR3 nucleotide sequence: TGTGCCAGCAGTTTTTCGGACAGGGGATACGAGCAGTACTTC. This sequence encodes CASSFSDRGYEQYF.

The chain is built from TRBV7-8 and TRBJ1-2; TRBD1 agrees at 7 bases. V lost 2 bases to trimming and J lost 7 bases; unmatched junction nucleotides: 16. Germline CDR1 reads SGHVS; CDR2 reads FQNEAQ. The CDR3 sequence is 17 residues long. The CDR3 protein is CASSLILTGSNPGGYTF. Here the CDR3 DNA reads TGTGCCAGCAGCTTAATTCTGACAGGGTCAAACCCGGGTGGCTACACCTTC. Filled out from reference TRBV7-8 and TRBJ1-2, the complete variable domain reads GAGVSQSPRYKVAKRGQDVALRCDPISGHVSLFWYQQALGQGPEFLTYFQNEAQLDKSGLPSDRFFAERPEGSVSTLKIQRTQQEDSAVYLCASSLILTGSNPGGYTFGSGTRLTVV.

V is TRBV27 and J is TRBJ2-5; TRBD1 matches at 8 bases. Unmatched junction bases numbered 9, after V lost 4 bases and J lost 5 bases. The CDR3 loop spans 15 amino acids. Looked up from germline, CDR1 is MNHEY and CDR2 is SMNVEV (reference sequence). As DNA, the CDR3 is TGTGCCAGCAGTTACGCAAGGACAGGGCCGGAGACCCAGTACTTC. It codes for CASSYARTGPETQYF.

V is TRBV29-1 and J is TRBJ2-1; 10 bases match TRBD2. The CDR3 length is 17 residues. V shed 3 bases and J 5 bases; nucleotides not matched to a gene: 13. Germline V gene lookup returns CDR1 SQVTM and CDR2 ANQGSEA. In DNA, the CDR3 is TGCAGCGTTGAGTTGGCGGAGGGACTAGCGATCCACAATGAGCAGTTCTTC. This codes for CSVELAEGLAIHNEQFF.

This clone occurred once. This chain joins TRBV19 and TRBJ1-2, with D perhaps matching TRBD1 (5 bases). Trimming removed 1 base at V and 5 bases at J, with 11 bases between. CDR1 LNHDA and CDR2 SQIVND come from the germline V gene (reference sequence). The CDR3 runs 14 residues. DNA of the CDR3: TGTGCCAGTAGTATAGGCGGGACGGATTATGGCTACACCTTC. It yields the protein CASSIGGTDYGYTF.

The chain couples TRBV19 to TRBJ2-2; TRBD2 matches at 7 bases. Unmatched junction bases numbered 8, after V lost 5 bases and J lost 5 bases. CDR1 and CDR2 (germline): LNHDA, SQIVND (reference sequence). The CDR3 extends over 15 amino acids. Written as DNA, the CDR3 is TGTGCCAGTAGTCTGAGCGGGGTCCCAACCGGGGAGCTGTTTTTT. Translation gives CASSLSGVPTGELFF. The whole variable domain, remainder taken from reference TRBV19 and TRBJ2-2, is DGGITQSPKYLFRKEGQNVTLSCEQNLNHDAMYWYRQDPGQGLRLIYYSQIVNDFQKGDIAEGYSVSREKKESFPLTVTSAQKNPTAFYLCASSLSGVPTGELFFGEGSRLTVL.

The rearrangement links TRBV6-1 to TRBJ1-1; D may be TRBD1 (5 bases). The V end lost 3 bases, the J end lost 0 bases, and 14 bases lay between the germline ends. Germline V gene lookup returns CDR1 MNHNS and CDR2 SASEGT. The CDR3 extends over 16 amino acids. CDR3 protein: CASSEAPGIMNTEAFF. CDR3 coding DNA: TGTGCCAGCAGTGAGGCGCCAGGGATAATGAACACTGAAGCTTTCTTT.